The rows below give T cell receptor beta chains drawn from one sample of a study of T cells after yellow fever vaccination. TCRdb passed the 5' RACE reads through MiXCR, listing each CDR3 protein once. The table records fewer than 500,000 distinct CDR3 sequences, around a sixth of them present only once. The specimen was PBMCs, collected before the yellow fever booster vaccination. The receptor set was obtained from a man aged 18 to 29 who received the YFV17D yellow fever vaccine. Each CDR3 is given with its conserved first and last residue. Fields, in order: clone size, J gene, V gene, CDR3 protein. Not all rows give a size; the values are once, few, many and, for expanded clones, a class.

size: many; J: TRBJ2-2; V: TRBV11-2; CDR3: CASSFGGDTGELFF
size: once; J: TRBJ1-4; V: TRBV4-2; CDR3: CASSQDGPAGQNEKLFF
size: few; J: TRBJ2-5; V: TRBV6-5; CDR3: CASSYSGVLLQETQYF
size: .; J: TRBJ2-3; V: TRBV9; CDR3: CASTRLAGDTDTQYF
size: few; J: TRBJ1-2; V: TRBV12-3/TRBV12-4; CDR3: CASSNGYYGYTF
size: many; J: TRBJ2-1; V: TRBV19; CDR3: CASSQTSGDYNEQFF
size: few; J: TRBJ2-2; V: TRBV7-9; CDR3: CASSTGGREELFF
size: .; J: TRBJ1-1; V: TRBV7-2; CDR3: CASGSTEAFF
size: few; J: TRBJ1-1; V: TRBV6-2/TRBV6-3; CDR3: CASRSKQGRYNTEAFF
size: .; J: TRBJ2-7; V: TRBV12-3/TRBV12-4; CDR3: CASSFRWGDEQYF
size: many; J: TRBJ1-5; V: TRBV28; CDR3: CASRQGDQPQHF
size: .; J: TRBJ2-5; V: TRBV11-3; CDR3: CASSSGPGTTETQYF
size: .; J: TRBJ1-1; V: TRBV7-9; CDR3: CASSQQGVGTEAFF
size: .; J: TRBJ2-5; V: TRBV4-3; CDR3: CASSQDRLEGQLETQYF
size: few; J: TRBJ2-1; V: TRBV27; CDR3: CASSRSQGSSYNEQFF
size: .; J: TRBJ1-4; V: TRBV7-2; CDR3: CASSLVGGAATNEKLFF
size: few; J: TRBJ1-2; V: TRBV20-1; CDR3: CSASGTYGYTF
size: .; J: TRBJ1-5; V: TRBV5-1; CDR3: CASSPRGLDNQPQHF
size: .; J: TRBJ1-2; V: TRBV27; CDR3: CASSPNPWGSGYTF
size: few; J: TRBJ2-1; V: TRBV7-9; CDR3: CASTSRNNEQFF
size: few; J: TRBJ2-2; V: TRBV7-9; CDR3: CASSFTSVGNTGELFF
size: .; J: TRBJ2-5; V: TRBV7-8; CDR3: CASSAEGNHGAVAQYF
size: .; J: TRBJ1-1; V: TRBV5-4; CDR3: CASSRLQGRNTEAFF
size: .; J: TRBJ1-2; V: TRBV25-1; CDR3: CASSEYVAANGYTF
size: .; J: TRBJ1-1; V: TRBV10-2; CDR3: CASSESRKSTEAFF
size: few; J: TRBJ2-1; V: TRBV5-1; CDR3: CASSPEAGGLINEQFF
size: .; J: TRBJ1-2; V: TRBV5-1; CDR3: CASSATVLYGYTF
size: many; J: TRBJ2-1; V: TRBV7-6; CDR3: CASSLYSGGDFPEQFF
size: many; J: TRBJ2-3; V: TRBV27; CDR3: CASSLGGHTQYF
size: many; J: TRBJ2-3; V: TRBV25-1; CDR3: CASSKTRDRVTDTQYF
size: .; J: TRBJ2-1; V: TRBV11-2; CDR3: CASSLGSRGTSYNEQFF
size: .; J: TRBJ2-2; V: TRBV4-3; CDR3: CASSQDPQAGELFF